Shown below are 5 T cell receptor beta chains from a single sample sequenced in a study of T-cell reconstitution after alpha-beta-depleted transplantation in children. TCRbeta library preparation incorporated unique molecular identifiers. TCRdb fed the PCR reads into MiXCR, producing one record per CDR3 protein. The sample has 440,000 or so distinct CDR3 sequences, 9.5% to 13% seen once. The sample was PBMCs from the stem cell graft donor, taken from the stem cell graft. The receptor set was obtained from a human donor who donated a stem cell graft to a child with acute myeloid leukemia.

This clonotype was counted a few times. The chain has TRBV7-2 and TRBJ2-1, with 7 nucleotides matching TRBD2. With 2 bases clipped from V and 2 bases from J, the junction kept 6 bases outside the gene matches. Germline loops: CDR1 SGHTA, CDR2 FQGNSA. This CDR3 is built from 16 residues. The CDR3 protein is CASSLWLAETYNEQFF. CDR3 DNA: TGTGCCAGCAGCTTATGGCTAGCGGAGACCTACAATGAGCAGTTCTTC.

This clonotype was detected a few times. The CDR3 DNA reads as TGTGCCAGCAGTTACAGGACAGCGCGTAGCGGGATCTCCTACGAGCAGTACTTC. It yields the protein CASSYRTARSGISYEQYF. This chain uses TRBV6-5 with TRBJ2-7, with TRBD2 matching 8 bases. The V gene end was trimmed by 2 bases and the J gene end by 0 bases; junction bases not matched to a gene: 12. The CDR3 extends over 18 amino acids. Germline-derived CDR1 and CDR2 are MNHEY and SVGAGI.

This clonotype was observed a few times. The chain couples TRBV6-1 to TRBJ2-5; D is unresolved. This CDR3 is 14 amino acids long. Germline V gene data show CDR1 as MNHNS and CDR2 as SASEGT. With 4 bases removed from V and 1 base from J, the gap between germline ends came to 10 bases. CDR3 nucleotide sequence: TGTGCCAGCAGTGGGCACACTGGCCAAGAGACCCAGTACTTC. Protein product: CASSGHTGQETQYF.

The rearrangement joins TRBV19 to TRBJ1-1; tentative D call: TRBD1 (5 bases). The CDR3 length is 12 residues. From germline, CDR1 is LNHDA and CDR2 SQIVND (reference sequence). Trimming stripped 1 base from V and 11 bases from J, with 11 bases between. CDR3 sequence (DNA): TGTGCCAGTAGTATAGCGGGGACGGGGGCTTTCTTT. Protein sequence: CASSIAGTGAFF.

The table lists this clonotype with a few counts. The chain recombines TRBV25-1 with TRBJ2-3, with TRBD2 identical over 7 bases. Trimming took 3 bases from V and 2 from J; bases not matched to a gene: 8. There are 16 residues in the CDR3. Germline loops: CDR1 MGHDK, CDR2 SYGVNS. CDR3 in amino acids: CASSDRAGSTTDTQYF. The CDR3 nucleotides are TGTGCCAGCAGTGATAGAGCGGGGAGCACCACAGATACGCAGTATTTT.